This T cell receptor beta chain derives from a study of blood T cell repertoires in COVID-19. The germline V gene has CDR1 MNHEY and CDR2 SMNVEV (reference sequence). The V segment lost 1 base and the J segment 4 bases; nucleotides outside the gene matches: 10. The CDR3 length is 16 residues. Per the study methods: Amplification with reference gene primers provided the estimates of nucleated cell counts. Clones were read by immunoSEQ multiplex PCR, and TCRdb kept only the in-frame ones, dropping some. The V and J calls and clone size are taken from that table; D and trimming were inferred from the DNA. The sample includes around 200,000 clones, roughly 82% of them seen just once. The study recruited people aged roughly 18 to 89 years across around 24 US areas.

The sequenced sample was PBMCs or T cells enriched from blood (not recorded which). The chain joins TRBV27 to TRBJ2-7; TRBD2 aligns across 7 bases. This clonotype was obtained from a man aged 40-50 years with acute COVID-19. The CDR3 nucleotides are TGTGCCAGCAGTTTATTCCTTGGGGGGGAAATATACGAGCAGTACTTC. Amino acid sequence: CASSLFLGGEIYEQYF.